This T cell receptor (beta chain) is drawn from a study of blood T cells in healthy people across ages (dated by TCRdb to between 2014 and 2016). With regard to the full study: Template switching captured roughly one uniquely barcoded TCR beta cDNA molecule per two T cells in model experiments. The study measured age-related changes in TCR beta repertoire diversity using deep sequencing normalized with unique cDNA molecular identifiers. Four age groups were formed from the donors: young (average around 15 years), middle-aged (approximately 40), aged (roughly 58) and long-lived (more than 75). To avoid experimental bias, donors of different ages were randomly spread across the sequencing lanes. Using the same blood draw, the study looked at two additional independent replicas of 1 million unique cDNA reads for two donors, one aged 18 to 29 and the other aged 80 or older. The study at large found these results: Because the CMV infection status of the donors was unknown, age-related changes in expanded clonotypes may potentially have been confounded. Compared with the aged group, more naive CD4+ T cells, fewer expanded clones and increased TCR diversity were shown by the long-lived group, suggesting age selection. Because profiling used bulk unsorted PBMCs, naive and antigen-experienced compartments could not be compared conclusively. There was a strong correlation between observed TCR beta diversity and the percentage of naive T cells measured by flow cytometry. Estimates of total diversity based on one million sequenced T cells were considered lower bounds and underestimates. As age increased, observed TCR beta diversity per million T cells dropped in a roughly linear way, and a significant reduction was already evident by age 40.

The donors were roughly 40 Caucasian individuals from Russia, aged 6 to 90 years, who were systemically healthy. Each donor gave 8 to 10 milliliters of peripheral blood, drawn into EDTA-treated Vacutainer tubes. Ficoll-Paque density-gradient centrifugation was used to isolate PBMCs, with at least 7 million per sample. Trizol reagent was used to extract total RNA from PBMCs, with at least 5.5 micrograms per sample. For every donor, an aliquot of PBMCs went through flow cytometry to measure the percentages of naive CD45RAhigh/CD27high T cells. The library came from 5' RACE. The data were produced on an Illumina HiSeq 2500. A second PCR of roughly 6 to 11 cycles was run with a J-beta primer mix and a sample-barcoded 5' primer. A template-switch 5' adaptor carrying 12 random nucleotides introduced a unique molecular identifier onto each TCR beta cDNA molecule. At least 2.5 million CDR3-containing paired-end reads were obtained from each sample. The Mint cDNA synthesis kit, primed by a TRBC-specific oligonucleotide, was used to synthesize first-strand cDNA from all RNA. After uracil-DNA glycosylase treatment, a first 18-cycle PCR used universal primers M1SS and BC2_uni_R on all cDNA. As for how the authors treated the data: For normalization, 1 million high-quality reads were randomly selected from each sample, with every read carrying a distinct molecular identifier. Instead of being binned into consensus sequences, reads with shared molecular identifiers were discarded. MiTCR, run with a Q25 quality threshold and the strictest error-elimination algorithm, handled CDR3 identification, clonotype clustering and error correction. A nonparametric unseen species model with Euler transformation was used to estimate lower-bound total TCR beta diversity. TCRdb applied fastp at Q25 and MiXCR to the public reads, then kept only in-frame beta chains. CDR3 protein duplicates are merged, each entry listing the most common genes and DNA. The V and J calls reflect TCRdb's pipeline rather than the authors' work. The sample yields around 870,000 distinct CDR3 sequences; around 26% were counted once. The ten largest clones take up around 15% of the sample.

The table lists this clonotype with many counts. It has no known antigen specificity. No base quality values were provided; no much bigger clone lies one nucleotide off. From the cysteine through the phenylalanine, the CDR3 covers 16 amino acids. Only the CDR3 region is kept as DNA, spanning 48 bases read in frame from base 1. Trimmed from V: 0 bases; trimmed from J: 3 bases; junction bases lacking a gene match: 8. CDR1 and CDR2 were assigned from the germline V gene (reference sequence) as DFQATT and SNEGSKA. This receptor was obtained from a woman of 80 years or more in good health. This chain joins TRBV20-1 to TRBJ1-5; 7 junctional bases match TRBD1. What was sequenced was blood. The CDR3 reads CSARDIARGNNQPQHF. The nucleotide sequence reads TGCAGTGCTAGAGATATTGCCAGGGGGAACAATCAGCCCCAGCATTTT.